This T cell receptor (beta chain) came from a study of read filtering for tumor transcriptome and immune sequencing. Overall study context: Patients were 17 male and roughly 15 female, mean age 65.9 years, range roughly 47 to 80. Revised staging placed roughly eight patients in R-ISS I, 15 to 20 in II, 6 or 7 in III. DNase treatment preceded whole-transcriptome library preparation. The study's findings and limits: RNA-seq captured clonotypes less deeply and reliably than IR-seq.

This clonotype was seen a handful of times. Antigen specificity is unknown. Germline-derived CDR1 and CDR2 are SGHTA and FQGTGA. Losses at the gene ends were 1 base for V and 2 bases for J; bases not matched to a gene: 13. The CDR3 runs to 19 residues. This library used 300 to 500 ng RNA and molecular barcoded adaptors spanning alpha/delta and beta/gamma chains. Using its own MiXCR run on the reads, TCRdb lists one record per CDR3 protein. The sample has roughly 130,000 distinct CDR3 sequences; 10% to 15% are singletons. The genes are TRBV7-3 and TRBJ1-2; TRBD1 aligns across 10 bases. This sequence originates from a donor at least 40 years old with multiple myeloma. The sequenced sample was a population of CD138-negative cells sorted from bone marrow. The CDR3 protein is CASSLRGGTGDERNYGYTF. In DNA form, the CDR3 reads TGTGCCAGCAGCTTAAGGGGGGGGACAGGGGACGAGCGGAACTATGGCTACACCTTC. The full variable domain, rest sourced from reference TRBV7-3 and TRBJ1-2, is GAGVSQTPSNKVTEKGKYVELRCDPISGHTALYWYRQSLGQGPEFLIYFQGTGAADDSGLPNDRFFAVRPEGSVSTLKIQRTERGDSAVYLCASSLRGGTGDERNYGYTFGSGTRLTVV.